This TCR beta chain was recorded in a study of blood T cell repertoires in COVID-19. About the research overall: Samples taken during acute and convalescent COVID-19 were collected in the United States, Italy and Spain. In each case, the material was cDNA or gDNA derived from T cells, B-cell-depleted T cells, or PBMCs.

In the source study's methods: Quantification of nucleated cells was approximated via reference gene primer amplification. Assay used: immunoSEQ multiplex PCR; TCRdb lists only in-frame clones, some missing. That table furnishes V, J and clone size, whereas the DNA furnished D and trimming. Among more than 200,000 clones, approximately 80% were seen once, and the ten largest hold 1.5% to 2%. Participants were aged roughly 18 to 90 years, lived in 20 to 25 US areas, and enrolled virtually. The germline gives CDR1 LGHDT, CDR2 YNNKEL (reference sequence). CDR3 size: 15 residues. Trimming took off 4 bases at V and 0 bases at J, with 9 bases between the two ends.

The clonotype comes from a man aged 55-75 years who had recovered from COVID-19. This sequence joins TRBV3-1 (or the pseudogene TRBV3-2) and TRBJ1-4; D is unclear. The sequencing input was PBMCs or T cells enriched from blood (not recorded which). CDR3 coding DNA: TGTGCCAGCAGCCCCGAGCGGGCAACTAATGAAAAACTGTTTTTT. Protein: CASSPERATNEKLFF.